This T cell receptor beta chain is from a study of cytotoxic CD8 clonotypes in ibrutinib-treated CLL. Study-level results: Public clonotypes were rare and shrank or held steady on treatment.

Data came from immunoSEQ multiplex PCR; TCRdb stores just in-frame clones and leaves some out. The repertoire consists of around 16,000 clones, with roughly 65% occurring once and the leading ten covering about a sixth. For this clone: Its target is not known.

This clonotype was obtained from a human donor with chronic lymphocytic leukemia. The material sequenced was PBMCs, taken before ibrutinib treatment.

The CDR3 sequence: CASSFPLQPQHF. CDR3 nucleotide sequence: TGTGCCAGCAGCTTCCCCCTTCAGCCCCAGCATTTT. The rearrangement links TRBV7-8 to TRBJ1-5; no definite D call. The CDR3 totals 12 residues. Germline loops: CDR1 SGHVS, CDR2 FQNEAQ. V dropped 3 bases and J dropped 6 bases, with 6 bases sitting between them.